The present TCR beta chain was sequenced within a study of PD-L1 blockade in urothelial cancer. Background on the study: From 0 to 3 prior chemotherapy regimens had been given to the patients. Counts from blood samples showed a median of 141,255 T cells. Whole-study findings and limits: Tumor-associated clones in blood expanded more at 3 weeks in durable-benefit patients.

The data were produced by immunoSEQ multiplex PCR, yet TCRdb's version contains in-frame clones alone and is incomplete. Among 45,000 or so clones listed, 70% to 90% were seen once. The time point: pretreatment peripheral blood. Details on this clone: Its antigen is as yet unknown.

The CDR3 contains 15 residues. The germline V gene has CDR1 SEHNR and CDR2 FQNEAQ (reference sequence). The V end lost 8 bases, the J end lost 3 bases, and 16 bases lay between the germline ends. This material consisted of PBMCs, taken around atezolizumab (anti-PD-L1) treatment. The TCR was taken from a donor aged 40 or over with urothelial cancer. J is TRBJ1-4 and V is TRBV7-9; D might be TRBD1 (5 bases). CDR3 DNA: TGTGCCAGCCAGTCGGCCCTGGGGCCTAATGAAAAACTGTTTTTT. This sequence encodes CASQSALGPNEKLFF.